This T cell receptor beta chain derives from a study of blood T cell repertoires in COVID-19. Looking at the study overall: The United States, Italy and Spain provided the acute and convalescent COVID-19 samples. Sources were T cells, B-cell-depleted T cells, or PBMCs; the material itself was cDNA or gDNA.

The data were produced by immunoSEQ multiplex PCR, yet TCRdb's version contains in-frame clones alone and is incomplete. Of about 140,000 clones in the sample, around 81% were seen once. The CDR3 sequence is 12 residues long. Looked up from germline, CDR1 is MDHEN and CDR2 is SYDVKM. After removal of 8 bases from V and 1 base from J, the junction contained 1 base not matched to a gene. This clone occurred a few times. The TCR sequence derives from a woman aged 60-75 years with active or convalescent COVID-19. Sequenced sample: peripheral blood. The chain has TRBV28 and TRBJ1-1; 7 bases agree with TRBD1. CDR3: CASGTANTEAFF. In DNA, the CDR3 is TGTGCCAGCGGGACAGCGAACACTGAAGCTTTCTTT.